This T cell receptor beta chain was documented in a study of post-analysis software for immune sequencing data. Overall study results and limits: Included in a set of about five TRBV segments more frequent in patients than controls were TRBV5-6, TRBV5-1 and TRBV20-1.

The authors incorporated unique molecular identifiers into the TCR beta cDNA libraries. Via MiXCR, TCRdb re-called the PCR reads, giving one row per CDR3 protein. In the table there are more than 450,000 distinct CDR3 sequences, 40% to 50% of which are singletons. The CDR3 covers 15 residues. The germline CDR1 and CDR2 sequences are SGHVS and FNYEAQ. The junction had 3 bases not matched to a gene; V was cut back by 0 bases and J by 3 bases. This clonotype was seen a few times. Its antigen is as yet unknown. This receptor was taken from a girl between 5 and 17 years old with multiple sclerosis. This chain connects TRBV7-6 to TRBJ2-7, with 9 positions matching TRBD2. Sequencing was carried out using blood. This CDR3 reads CASSLASGSIYEQYF. The CDR3 DNA sequence: TGTGCCAGCAGCTTAGCTAGCGGGAGTATCTACGAGCAGTACTTC.